This T cell receptor (beta chain) derives from a study of cytomegalovirus exposure and HLA in healthy donors. Study overall: The 120 or so validation repertoires, a later analysis reported, used the same platform as the approximately 630 first-cohort repertoires.

Germline values: CDR1 SEHNR, CDR2 FQNEAQ (reference sequence). V was clipped by 5 bases and J by 4 bases; unmatched bases: 4. The CDR3 has 14 residues. Clones were sequenced by immunoSEQ multiplex PCR, and TCRdb holds only the in-frame ones, with some missing. The sample shows under 250,000 clones, 80% to 90% of them seen only once. Overall study findings and caveats: The classifier was said to identify cytomegalovirus status with high specificity and sensitivity. The authors listed around 150 TCR beta chains as cytomegalovirus-associated. The dataset shows that most TCR sequences were rare, while some public TCRs occurred in many donors.

For this clone: What it binds is unknown.

The J gene is TRBJ1-1, the V gene TRBV7-9; TRBD1 matches 10 bases. The TCR was taken from a woman between 18 and 29 years old in good health and CMV-seropositive. Sequenced: PBMCs. CDR3 nucleotide sequence: TGTGCCAGCAGCATGGGACAGGGGTCCACTGAAGCTTTCTTT. Translating gives CASSMGQGSTEAFF.